This T cell receptor beta chain was retrieved from a study of lymphopenia after photon versus proton radiotherapy. Broader study findings: Survival link was tested only in deceased patients; proton benefit remains a possibility. Relative stability marked proton patients; photon patients lost diversity and naive cells. Post-nadir diversity loss with photons came from oligoclonal expansion, particularly CD8+ Temra cells. Post-nadir TCR diversity decline inversely tracked overall survival among those who died.

The CDR3 has 13 residues. Trimming stripped 0 bases from V and 3 bases from J, with 5 bases between. Germline loops: CDR1 KGHSH, CDR2 LQKENI. About this clone: What it binds is not known.

TCRdb keeps only in-frame clones here, not all; method: immunoSEQ multiplex PCR. There are about 30,000 clones in the sample; nearly 95% occur only once, and about 0.72% lies in the top ten. This chain uses TRBV18 with TRBJ1-1, with D uncertain. This clonotype originated in a woman aged 45-65 years with cholangiocarcinoma. Source: peripheral blood, taken from a patient treated with photon-based radiotherapy. For the CDR3, the DNA is TGTGCCAGCTCACCACCATGGGACACTGAAGCTTTCTTT. Translation gives CASSPPWDTEAFF.